The entry below describes one T cell receptor beta chain. Its specificity is not known. CDR3 length: 13 amino acids. With 2 bases removed from V and 0 bases from J, the gap between germline ends came to 4 bases. CDR1 and CDR2 (germline): SGHTA, FQGNSA. The data were taken from a study of siplizumab effects on memory and regulatory T cells. The table came from immunoSEQ multiplex PCR; TCRdb's copy has only in-frame clones and leaves some out. Among over 90,000 clones listed, roughly 90% were seen once. General observations from the study: With siplizumab, mappable alloreactive CD4+ clones averaged 68.8% Treg-derived, versus less than 35% in controls. The alloresponse seemed to draw substantially on naive T cells, which appeared more diverse than memory cells. Roughly 80-97% of proliferating CD4+ or CD8+ clones lacked an assignable naive or memory phenotype. To unstimulated subsets, only a minor fraction of alloreactive clones could be mapped.

The sequence derives from a human donor in good health. The rearrangement joins TRBV7-2 to TRBJ1-1; no definite D call. Sequenced sample: CD4+ T cells sorted from blood. The CDR3 spells CASSLTVNTEAFF. As DNA, the CDR3 is TGTGCCAGCAGCTTAACGGTGAACACTGAAGCTTTCTTT.